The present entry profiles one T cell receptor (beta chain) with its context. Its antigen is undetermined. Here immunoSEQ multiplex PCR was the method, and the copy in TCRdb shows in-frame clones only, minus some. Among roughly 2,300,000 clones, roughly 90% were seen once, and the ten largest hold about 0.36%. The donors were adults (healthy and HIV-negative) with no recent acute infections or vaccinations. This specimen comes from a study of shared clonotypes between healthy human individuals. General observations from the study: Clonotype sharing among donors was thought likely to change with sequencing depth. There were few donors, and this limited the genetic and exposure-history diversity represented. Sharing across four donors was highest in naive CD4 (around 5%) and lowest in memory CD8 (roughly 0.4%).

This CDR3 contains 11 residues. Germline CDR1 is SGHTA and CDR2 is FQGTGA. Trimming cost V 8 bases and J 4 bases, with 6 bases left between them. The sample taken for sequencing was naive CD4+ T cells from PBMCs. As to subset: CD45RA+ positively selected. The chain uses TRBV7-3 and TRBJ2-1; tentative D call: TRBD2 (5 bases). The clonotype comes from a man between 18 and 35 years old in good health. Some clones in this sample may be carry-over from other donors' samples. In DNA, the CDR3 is TGTGCCAGCGGGGAGTACAATGAGCAGTTCTTC. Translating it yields CASGEYNEQFF.